This T cell receptor beta chain was identified in a study of blood T cell repertoires in COVID-19. Study summary: Acute and convalescent COVID-19 specimens originated in the United States, Italy and Spain.

The method was immunoSEQ multiplex PCR; TCRdb's version includes in-frame clones alone and lacks a portion of them. The sample consists of around 300,000 clones, 80% to 90% of them appearing once. This clone came up once. Trimming removed 3 bases at V and 4 bases at J, with 13 bases between. Looked up from germline, CDR1 is SNHLY and CDR2 is FYNNEI. CDR3 length: 14 residues. The chain has TRBV2 and TRBJ2-7, with D perhaps matching TRBD2 (6 bases). Sequenced material: peripheral blood. The clonotype comes from a woman in her 70s with acute or convalescent COVID-19. For the CDR3, the DNA is TGTGCCAGCAGTGACCCCCGCGGGACTTACGAGCAGTACTTC. Its protein is CASSDPRGTYEQYF. The full variable domain, with the rest looked up from reference TRBV2 and TRBJ2-7, is EPEVTQTPSHQVTQMGQEVILRCVPISNHLYFYWYRQILGQKVEFLVSFYNNEISEKSEIFDDQFSVERPDGSNFTLKIRSTKLEDSAMYFCASSDPRGTYEQYFGPGTRLTVT.